The subject of this entry is one T cell receptor (beta chain). This clonotype was counted ten times or more. Its antigen has not been determined. There are no base qualities to consult, and no much larger clone falls within one base. The time point label for this specimen denotes: newly diagnosed GD, antithyroid drugs for less than 3 months. For both TCR sequencing and RNA sequencing, RNA was extracted from PBMCs using TRIzol. The diagnosis of Graves' disease was made according to American Thyroid Association guidelines. The patients came from an endocrinology department in Xi'an, China. From each patient, about 8.9 milliliters of peripheral blood was collected into an EDTA anticoagulant tube. PBMCs were isolated by Ficoll Paque Plus density gradient separation without further T cell sorting. An Agilent 2100 Bioanalyzer and agarose gel were used to check RNA quality, and a NanoDrop 2000 was used to measure RNA concentration.

This sample was taken from a study of regulatory T cells in long-lasting Graves disease listed by TCRdb under 2021. Study-wide context: Antithyroid drugs had been taken for less than 3 months by newly diagnosed Graves' disease patients. Patients with persistent Graves' disease were compared with patients with newly diagnosed Graves' disease using TCR sequencing and RNA sequencing of peripheral blood. The study was registered as a clinical trial and conducted in China. A total of roughly 33 samples were covered by TCR sequencing, comprising some 13 persistent and 20 newly diagnosed Graves' disease patients. Summary of the overall study and its limitations: More public clonotypes were shared among persistent patients (roughly 2,900) than among newly diagnosed patients (966). Peripheral blood alone was examined, since thyroid tissue, which constituted the primary lesion, could not be accessed. Sequencing and analysis were limited to the TCR beta chain. Compared with newly diagnosed patients, persistent Graves' disease patients had lower TCR Shannon entropy and fewer highly expanded clones, which suggests clonal expansion. Preferential use of TRBV28, TRBJ1-2 and TRBJ2-5 was observed in persistent disease, whereas TRBV20-1 and TRBJ2-1 were favored in newly diagnosed disease. The small sample size was acknowledged by the authors as a limitation that may reduce accuracy.

V is cut by 5 bases and J by 10 bases, and the space between the germline ends is 23 bases. CDR1 and CDR2 were assigned from the germline V gene as MDHEN and SYDVKM. Spanning cysteine to phenylalanine, the CDR3 consists of 15 amino acids. Of the read, only the CDR3 DNA is kept; its 45 bases are in frame from base 1. The library was prepared using multiplex PCR. Sequencing was performed on an Illumina HiSeq 4000. TCR beta libraries were built with iRepertoire HTBI primers and Arm-PCR amplification of CDR3 regions. Before sequencing, the PCR products went through gel purification. Regarding the original processing steps: Gene usage analysis of CDR3 amino acid clonotypes used the 62 TRBV and about 14 TRBJ segments found across samples. COPE and FqMerger were used to merge filtered high-quality paired reads into contigs. BLAST was used to align contigs to IMGT TRBV, TRBD and TRBJ reference genes, and CDR3 was defined according to IMGT. Any clonotype with a frequency above 0.1% was classified as a highly expanded clone. Shannon entropy was used to measure repertoire diversity, and the Gini coefficient was used to measure V-J evenness. Clonotypes shared by more than one individual were considered public. Clones were called with MiXCR by TCRdb after fastp trimmed the public reads at Q25, and only in-frame beta chains were retained. Rows with one shared CDR3 protein collapse into an entry with the most common genes and DNA. None of the V and J calls come from the authors' own analysis; TCRdb made them. The sample yields 400,000 to 550,000 distinct CDR3 sequences; about a sixth were counted once. About a quarter of the sample goes to the ten largest clones.

This same sample was also part of a study on T cells in Graves' hyperthyroidism and ophthalmopathy. The other study reports the following: A patient counted as having stable Graves' hyperthyroidism if no progression to ophthalmopathy occurred over 18 months of follow-up. Hyperthyroidism patients were newly diagnosed, with disease duration under 2 months, and aged 18 to 65 years. Exclusion was applied to patients with uncontrolled infections, other autoimmune diseases, pregnancy or lactation. Diagnoses were based on clinical symptoms, serum thyroxine and TRAb, thyroid ultrasound and orbital computed tomography. A first-round RT-PCR of the TCR CDR3 used the HTBI primer set with the Qiagen OneStep RT-PCR kit. Most expanded thyroid clonotypes (frequency above 0.001) were also detected in blood, a finding suggesting that blood repertoires may reflect thyroid immune responses. A 13 V-J signature model separated ophthalmopathy from stable hyperthyroidism, with about 88% sensitivity and around 84% specificity in cross-validation and 80%/75% in testing. During validation, the model predicted progression to ophthalmopathy a median of around six months ahead of onset, with more than 55% sensitivity and more than 72% specificity. A discovery cohort of about a hundred patients, roughly 45 with Graves' ophthalmopathy and approximately 57 with stable Graves' hyperthyroidism, was used to find distinguishing TCR V-J signatures. Prospective prediction of ophthalmopathy was tested in an independent validation cohort consisting of 18 to 20 hyperthyroidism patients and around 16 patients who later progressed to ophthalmopathy. The 90 to 100 discovery patients were randomly split 7:3 into training and test sets. In addition, the study compared T-cell repertoires in thyroid tissue and in blood from about 6 Graves' hyperthyroidism patients. Following sampling, methimazole starting at 30 mg daily was given to hyperthyroidism patients, and high-dose intravenous methylprednisolone was given to ophthalmopathy patients. The libraries were constructed in a second round of multiplex PCR and then size-selected and purified. Libraries were sequenced paired-end with 100 bp reads on an Illumina HiSeq2000. SOAPnuke was used to process the raw data, removing reads that contained adapters or uncalled bases, had a mean Phred below 15, or lacked an exact match to the constant primer or identifier. COPE v1.2.5 was used to merge the high-quality paired reads, and each unique nucleotide sequence was defined as a clonotype. MiTCR v1.1 was used to align the clonotypes against IMGT TRBV, TRBD and TRBJ reference segments. Only V-J combinations with frequency above 0.0001, covering 99.2% of repertoires, were analysed. The TCS score was defined as the ratio of F50 (clonal expansion) to E x V (chaos), calculated using BLOSUM62-based TCRdist between CDR3 peptides within each V-J. Welch's t-statistics and random forest reduced some 510 V-J features to roughly 13, which were used in a naive Bayes classifier (R e1071). No statistical method was used to fix the sample size in advance, and group allocation was not hidden from the investigators. The paper describes TCR Vbeta CDR3 sequencing of 135 peripheral blood samples, made up of 43 ophthalmopathy patients, approximately 76 hyperthyroidism patients and 17 progressor patients.

Here the sequenced sample was peripheral blood mononuclear cells (PBMCs), taken at new diagnosis, from a patient treated with antithyroid drugs. This TCR came from a young woman with Graves disease. Donor details come from another sample of the same person, matched by shared clones. The rearrangement combines TRBV28 with TRBJ1-1; matching of 5 bases hints at TRBD1 as the D gene. At the DNA level, the sequence is TGTGCCAGCAGTAATGGGGGGGTTCAAGTTCTAGGAGCTTTCTTT. This is translated as CASSNGGVQVLGAFF.